This T cell receptor beta chain derives from a study of blood T cell repertoires in COVID-19. Per the study methods: Nucleated cell counts were estimated from reference gene primer amplification. Some clones are missing from TCRdb's copy, which holds only in-frame ones; the method was immunoSEQ multiplex PCR. Clonal size and the V and J genes are those of that table, whereas D and trimming came from the DNA. The sample yields 180,000 or so clones, about 80% seen once. V gave up 5 bases and J gave up 8 bases, with 15 bases separating them. From germline, CDR1 is SGHAT and CDR2 FQDESV (reference sequence). The CDR3 has 13 amino acids.

The TCR was taken from a human donor with acute or convalescent COVID-19. The donor label of this sample is uncertain. Input material: peripheral blood. V and J are TRBV11-1 and TRBJ1-2; tentative D call: TRBD1 (6 bases). The CDR3 DNA sequence: TGTGCCAGCAGCACGAAACAGGGCAACGGCTACACCTTC. Its translation is CASSTKQGNGYTF.